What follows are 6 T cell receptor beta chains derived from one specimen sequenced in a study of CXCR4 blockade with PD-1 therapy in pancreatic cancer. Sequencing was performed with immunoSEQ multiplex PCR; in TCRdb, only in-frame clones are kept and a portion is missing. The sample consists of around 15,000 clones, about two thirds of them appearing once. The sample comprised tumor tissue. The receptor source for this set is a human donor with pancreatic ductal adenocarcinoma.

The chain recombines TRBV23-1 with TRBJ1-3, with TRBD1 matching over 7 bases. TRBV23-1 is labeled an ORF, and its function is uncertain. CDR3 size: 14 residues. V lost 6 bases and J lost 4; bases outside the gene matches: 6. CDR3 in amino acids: CASSLGTVGNTIYF. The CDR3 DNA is TGCGCCAGCAGCTTGGGGACAGTAGGAAACACCATATATTTT.

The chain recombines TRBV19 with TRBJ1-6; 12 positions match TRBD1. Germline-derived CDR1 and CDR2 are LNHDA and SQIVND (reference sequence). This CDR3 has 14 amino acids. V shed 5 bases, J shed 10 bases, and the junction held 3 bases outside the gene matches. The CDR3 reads CASSPGTGGSPLHF. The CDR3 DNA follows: TGTGCCAGTAGTCCCGGGACAGGGGGCTCACCCCTCCACTTT.

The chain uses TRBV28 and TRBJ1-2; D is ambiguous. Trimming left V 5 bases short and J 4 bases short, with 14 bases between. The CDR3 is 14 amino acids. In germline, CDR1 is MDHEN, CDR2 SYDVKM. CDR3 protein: CASSLQAFRYGYTF. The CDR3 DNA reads TGTGCCAGCAGTCTCCAGGCATTTCGCTATGGCTACACCTTC.

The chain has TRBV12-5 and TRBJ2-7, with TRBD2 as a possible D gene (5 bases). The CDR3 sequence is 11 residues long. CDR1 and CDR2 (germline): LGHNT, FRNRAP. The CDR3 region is CASGIHGEQYF. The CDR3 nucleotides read TGTGCCAGCGGTATACACGGCGAGCAGTACTTC.

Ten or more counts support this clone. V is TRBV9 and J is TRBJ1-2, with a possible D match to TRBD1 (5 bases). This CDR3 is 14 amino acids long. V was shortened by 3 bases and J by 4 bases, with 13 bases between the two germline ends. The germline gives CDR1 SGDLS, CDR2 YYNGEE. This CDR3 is CASSATRGRYGYTF. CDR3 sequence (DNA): TGTGCCAGCAGCGCTACTAGGGGTCGCTATGGCTACACCTTC.

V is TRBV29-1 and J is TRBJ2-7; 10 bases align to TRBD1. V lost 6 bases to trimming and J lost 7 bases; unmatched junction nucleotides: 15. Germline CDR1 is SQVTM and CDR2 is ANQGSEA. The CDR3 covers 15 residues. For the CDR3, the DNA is TGCAGCGTAAGGGGCACGGGGACAGGGGTGGGAGAGCAGTACTTC. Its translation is CSVRGTGTGVGEQYF.